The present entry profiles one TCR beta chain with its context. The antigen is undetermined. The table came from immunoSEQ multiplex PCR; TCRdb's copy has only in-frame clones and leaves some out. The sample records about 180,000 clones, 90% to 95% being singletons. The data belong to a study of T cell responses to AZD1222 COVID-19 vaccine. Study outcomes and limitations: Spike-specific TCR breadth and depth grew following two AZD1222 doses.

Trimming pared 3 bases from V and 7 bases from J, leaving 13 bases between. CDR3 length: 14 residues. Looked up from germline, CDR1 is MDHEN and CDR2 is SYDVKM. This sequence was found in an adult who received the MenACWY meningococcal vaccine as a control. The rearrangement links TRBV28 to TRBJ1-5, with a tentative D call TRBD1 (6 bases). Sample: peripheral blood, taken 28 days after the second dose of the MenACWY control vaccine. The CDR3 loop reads CASSFGTGRQPQHF. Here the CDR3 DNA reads TGTGCCAGCAGTTTTGGTACAGGGCGGCAGCCCCAGCATTTT.